This TCR beta chain is from a study of cytomegalovirus exposure and HLA in healthy donors. Regarding this clone: The target antigen is unknown.

The study ran its PCR with 60 Vbeta and 13 Jbeta primers. The repertoire was sequenced with immunoSEQ multiplex PCR; TCRdb's copy has only in-frame clones and lacks some. In the table there are about 230,000 clones, roughly 89% of which are singletons. CDR1 and CDR2 from the germline V gene are MNHEY and SVGAGI. This CDR3 is built from 14 residues. V dropped 2 bases and J dropped 8; count of bases not matched to a gene: 6. Unrecorded immune exposure was likely among donors, who were nominally healthy when sampled. General observations from the study: Generally TCR sequences proved uncommon, though certain public TCRs appeared in numerous donors. There were some V segments, including TRBV6-2 and TRBV6-3, excluded as indistinguishable.

This chain joins TRBV6-5 and TRBJ1-2; TRBD1 aligns across 9 bases. Sequencing input: PBMCs. The receptor comes from a woman aged 18-29 years in good health and CMV-seronegative. The CDR3 DNA sequence: TGTGCCAGCAGTTACGGGGCGGACAGGGGAGGCTACACCTTC. The encoded protein is CASSYGADRGGYTF.